The rows below give T cell receptor beta chains drawn from one sample of a study of regulatory T cells in long-lasting Graves disease. From the multiplex PCR reads, TCRdb called clonotypes with MiXCR, one entry per CDR3 protein. The table has 350,000 to 400,000 distinct CDR3 sequences, around a sixth seen once. This specimen consisted of peripheral blood mononuclear cells (PBMCs), obtained at new diagnosis, from a patient treated with antithyroid drugs. The origin of the receptors is a female donor with Graves disease. The CDR3 runs from the conserved cysteine through the conserved F or W. The D gene is left open where the match is weak. For some rows the clone size is stated as once, few or many, or as a class when expanded; others skip it.

TRBD2 | 15 | many | TRBJ2-1 | TRBV11-2 | TGTGCCAGCAGCTTAGATTGGACTAGCGGATCTGAGCAGTTCTTC | CASSLDWTSGSEQFF
- | 15 | many | TRBJ2-2 | TRBV3-1 | TGTGCCAGCAGCCAATACACCGCGAACACCGGGGAGCTGTTTTTT | CASSQYTANTGELFF
- | 17 | many | TRBJ2-3 | TRBV20-1 | TGCAGTGCTAGACCTTTCTACGGGGGACCTAGCACAGATACGCAGTATTTT | CSARPFYGGPSTDTQYF
TRBD1 | 15 | few | TRBJ1-5 | TRBV27 | TGTGCCAGCAGTCGCTCAGGGGGGAGTTATCAGCCCCAGCATTTT | CASSRSGGSYQPQHF
TRBD2 | 14 | once | TRBJ2-3 | TRBV7-2 | TGTGCCAGCCGGACTAGCGTTAGCACAGATACGCAGTATTTT | CASRTSVSTDTQYF
- | 18 | many | TRBJ2-3 | TRBV13 | TGTGCCAGCAGCCCTCATCTTGGTGGGATAGTCTTCGCAGATACGCAGTATTTT | CASSPHLGGIVFADTQYF
- | 13 | - | TRBJ2-7 | TRBV20-1 | TGCAGTGCTAGAGATCTATCAGCGAACGAGCAGTACTTC | CSARDLSANEQYF
- | 14 | many | TRBJ1-2 | TRBV5-1 | TGCGCCAGCAGCGCGCGGACTGCAAACTATGGCTACACCTTC | CASSARTANYGYTF
- | 14 | - | TRBJ1-6 | TRBV6-1 | TGTGCCAGCACCTTGGGACCCCCAGATTCACCCCTCCACTTT | CASTLGPPDSPLHF
- | 15 | few | TRBJ1-2 | TRBV19 | TGTGCCAGTAGTATGATGAAGGGGAGTAGATATGGCTACACCTTC | CASSMMKGSRYGYTF
- | 18 | many | TRBJ2-2 | TRBV7-6 | TGTGCCAGCAGCTTACCCACAGGGTCCTATGCGAACACCGGGGAGCTGTTTTTT | CASSLPTGSYANTGELFF
TRBD1 | 15 | many | TRBJ2-2 | TRBV2 | TGTGCCAGCAGAGGACAGGGCAAGAACACCGGGGAGCTGTTTTTT | CASRGQGKNTGELFF
TRBD2 | 16 | many | TRBJ2-7 | TRBV27 | TGTGCCAGCAGTTCGTTTTCTAGCGGGGGATATTACGAGCAGTACTTC | CASSSFSSGGYYEQYF
TRBD1 | 16 | many | TRBJ1-2 | TRBV7-2 | TGTGCCAGCAGCTTCCTCGACAGGGACCGAATCTATGGCTACACCTTC | CASSFLDRDRIYGYTF
- | 13 | many | TRBJ1-1 | TRBV20-1 | TGCAGTGCAACCGAAGGCATGAACACTGAAGCTTTCTTT | CSATEGMNTEAFF
- | 15 | many | TRBJ2-1 | TRBV12-3/TRBV12-4 | TGTGCCAGCATGGGGGACATCGGGCCTCTCAATGAGCAGTTCTTC | CASMGDIGPLNEQFF
- | 16 | many | TRBJ2-5 | TRBV11-2 | TGTGCCAGCAGCTCGCTGAAAGGACAGACCGGGGAGACCCAGTACTTC | CASSSLKGQTGETQYF